These 18 T cell receptor beta chains originate from one sample sequenced in a study of T cell responses to AZD1222 COVID-19 vaccine. Clones were read by immunoSEQ multiplex PCR, and TCRdb kept only the in-frame ones, dropping some. The sample has some 89,000 clones, approximately 90% seen once. Here the sequenced sample was peripheral blood, taken on day 0 of AZD1222 vaccination. The receptor source for this set is an adult in good health.

The genes are TRBV5-6 and TRBJ2-7, with a weak D call TRBD2 (5 bases). Trimming took 3 bases from V and 6 from J, leaving 10 bases between them. The germline V gene has CDR1 SGHDT and CDR2 YYEEEE. CDR3 length equals 12 residues. The CDR3 sequence: CASSSTSTEQYF. The DNA for the CDR3 is TGTGCCAGCAGCTCTACTAGTACCGAGCAGTACTTC.

CDR3 DNA: TGTGCCAGTAGTGCCCGCCGGACAGGGCAAGAGACCCAGTACTTC. Amino acids: CASSARRTGQETQYF. This rearrangement joins TRBV19 to TRBJ2-5; 8 bases agree with TRBD1. The length of the CDR3 is 15 residues. Germline lookup yields CDR1 LNHDA and CDR2 SQIVND (reference sequence). V gave up 5 bases and J gave up 2 bases; unmatched junction bases: 7.

A single count supports this clone. The chain is built from TRBV2 and TRBJ1-5; a possible D gene is TRBD1 (5 bases). Germline V gene lookup returns CDR1 SNHLY and CDR2 FYNNEI. Trimming removed 5 bases from V and 0 bases from J, with 17 bases in between. This CDR3 spans 17 amino acids. CDR3 in DNA: TGTGCCAGCAGTCGAATAATTATGGGGGGTAGCAATCAGCCCCAGCATTTT. Its protein is CASSRIIMGGSNQPQHF.

The rearrangement links TRBV5-1 to TRBJ2-5; 7 bases match TRBD2. The CDR3 covers 15 residues. Germline V CDR1 and CDR2: SGHRS, YFSETQ. The ends lost 5 bases at V and 2 bases at J; junction bases unmatched: 9. The CDR3 sequence: CASRRDWRGQETQYF. The CDR3 DNA is TGCGCCAGCAGACGGGACTGGCGGGGGCAAGAGACCCAGTACTTC.

The chain employs TRBV3-1 (or the pseudogene TRBV3-2) and TRBJ1-1; maybe TRBD1 (5 bases). This CDR3 has 14 residues. CDR1 LGHDT and CDR2 YNNKEL come from the germline V gene (reference sequence). The ends were cut back, 4 bases at V and 8 bases at J, with 17 bases in the middle. CDR3 DNA: TGTGCCAGCAGCCGGTATTCATCGGAGGGGGAAGCTTTCTTT. Its protein is CASSRYSSEGEAFF.

V is TRBV5-1 and J is TRBJ2-3; unclear D gene. V dropped 2 bases and J dropped 0 bases, with 7 bases sitting between them. This CDR3 has 14 amino acids. Germline V gene sequence: CDR1 SGHRS, CDR2 YFSETQ. CDR3 loop: CASSFSLSTDTQYF. The CDR3 DNA follows: TGCGCCAGCAGCTTCTCACTCAGCACAGATACGCAGTATTTT. The whole variable domain, filled in from reference TRBV5-1 and TRBJ2-3, reads KAGVTQTPRYLIKTRGQQVTLSCSPISGHRSVSWYQQTPGQGLQFLFEYFSETQRNKGNFPGRFSGRQFSNSRSEMNVSTLELGDSALYLCASSFSLSTDTQYFGPGTRLTVL.

The chain carries TRBV7-8 and TRBJ1-4, with D tentatively TRBD1 (6 bases). Between the trimmed V and J ends, which lost 4 bases and 0 bases, there was a span of 12 bases. Germline CDR1 SGHVS, CDR2 FQNEAQ. The CDR3 is 16 amino acids. The CDR3 here is CASSSTGITTNEKLFF. As DNA, the CDR3 is TGTGCCAGCAGCTCAACAGGGATTACAACTAATGAAAAACTGTTTTTT.

The chain couples TRBV27 to TRBJ1-1, with D tentatively TRBD1 (6 bases). The V gene lost 5 bases and the J gene lost 1 base, with 14 bases spanning the gap. Germline CDR1 and CDR2: MNHEY and SMNVEV (reference sequence). This CDR3 spans 15 amino acids. CDR3 DNA: TGTGCCAGCAGTCCCTCCGGGGGCGGGAACACTGAAGCTTTCTTT. It yields the protein CASSPSGGGNTEAFF.

V usage is TRBV6-1 and J usage is TRBJ2-2; 9 nucleotides line up with TRBD1. Trimming cost V 3 bases and J 2 bases; bases outside gene matches: 10. Germline V gene data show CDR1 as MNHNS and CDR2 as SASEGT. This CDR3 comprises 18 residues. The CDR3 loop reads CASSDPGQGIGNTGELFF. The CDR3 DNA follows: TGTGCCAGCAGTGACCCGGGACAGGGTATCGGAAACACCGGGGAGCTGTTTTTT.

This sequence joins TRBV7-6 and TRBJ2-1, with unresolved D. CDR1 is SGHVS, CDR2 FNYEAQ, per germline. Trimming cost V 1 base and J 7 bases, with 8 bases left between them. The length of the CDR3 is 13 residues. CDR3 DNA: TGTGCCAGCAGCTTAGGTTCGGTTAATGAGCAGTTCTTC. As protein: CASSLGSVNEQFF.

The gene calls are TRBV6-1 and TRBJ2-7, with D perhaps given as TRBD1 or TRBD2 (6 bases each). From germline, CDR1 is MNHNS and CDR2 SASEGT. V dropped 3 bases and J dropped 0 bases, with 12 bases sitting between them. The CDR3 runs 15 residues. In DNA, the CDR3 is TGTGCCAGCAGTGACACGGGGGCTCCCTCCTACGAGCAGTACTTC. Residues: CASSDTGAPSYEQYF.

V and J are TRBV2 and TRBJ1-1; 7 bases agree with TRBD1. The CDR3 extends over 15 amino acids. Germline CDR1 reads SNHLY; CDR2 reads FYNNEI. V lost 7 bases to trimming and J lost 0 bases; unmatched junction nucleotides: 8. The CDR3 nucleotides are TGTGCCAGCAACCGACAGGGATCGGTGAACACTGAAGCTTTCTTT. This encodes CASNRQGSVNTEAFF.

The rearrangement uses TRBV6-5 and TRBJ1-3, with D perhaps TRBD1 (5 bases). V lost 5 bases, J lost 8 bases, and 10 bases lay in between. CDR3 length: 12 residues. Germline V gene data show CDR1 as MNHEY and CDR2 as SVGAGI. The CDR3 DNA is TGTGCCAGCAGTCCCCAAGGGGACACCATATATTTT. Translated, it gives CASSPQGDTIYF.

J is TRBJ2-1 and V is TRBV18; possible D gene TRBD2, 6 bases. The CDR3 length is 12 residues. CDR1 and CDR2 (germline): KGHSH, LQKENI. Trimming took 4 bases from V and 14 from J, leaving 15 bases between them. CDR3 coding DNA: TGTGCCAGCTCACTTATTCTAGGGGAGGAGTTCTTC. It encodes CASSLILGEEFF.

The chain employs TRBV11-3 and TRBJ2-1; D unresolved. The length of the CDR3 is 14 residues. With 1 base removed from V and 8 bases from J, the gap between germline ends came to 12 bases. The germline V gene encodes CDR1 SGHNT and CDR2 YENEEA. The chain's CDR3 is CASSLAPSNYEQFF. In DNA form, the CDR3 reads TGTGCCAGCAGCTTAGCCCCTAGTAACTATGAGCAGTTCTTC.

The chain joins TRBV6-1 to TRBJ1-2; tentatively, D is TRBD1 (5 bases). This CDR3 comprises 15 residues. The germline V gene encodes CDR1 MNHNS and CDR2 SASEGT. V dropped 1 base and J dropped 2 bases, with 11 bases sitting between them. CDR3 coding DNA: TGTGCCAGCAGTGAAGGGGACCTTAGGAACTATGGCTACACCTTC. The encoded protein is CASSEGDLRNYGYTF.

This chain connects TRBV27 to TRBJ2-2, with 7 bases lining up with TRBD1. The CDR3 is 12 amino acids. Germline loops: CDR1 MNHEY, CDR2 SMNVEV (reference sequence). The V gene end was trimmed by 6 bases and the J gene end by 6 bases; junction bases not matched to a gene: 1. The CDR3 reads CASRGQPGELFF. The DNA of the CDR3 is TGTGCCAGCAGGGGACAGCCCGGGGAGCTGTTTTTT.

The chain employs TRBV5-6 and TRBJ1-6; D gene uncertain. V was clipped by 4 bases and J by 0 bases, with 11 bases between them. The CDR3 is made up of 16 amino acids. Germline loops: CDR1 SGHDT, CDR2 YYEEEE. DNA for the CDR3: TGTGCCAGCAGCCTGCGGACGAGCTCCTATAATTCACCCCTCCACTTT. Translating it yields CASSLRTSSYNSPLHF.